Shown below are 14 T cell receptor beta chains from a single sample sequenced in a study of blood T cell repertoires in COVID-19. TCRdb keeps only in-frame clones here, not all; method: immunoSEQ multiplex PCR. The profile covers around 250,000 clones, with more than 75% appearing a single time and around 1.5% taken by the ten largest. Sequencing was carried out using peripheral blood. The origin of the receptors is an older woman who had recovered from COVID-19.

The CDR3 sequence: CATSDLQLATDTQYF. DNA for the CDR3: TGTGCCACCAGTGATTTGCAATTAGCGACAGATACGCAGTATTTT. The chain recombines TRBV24-1 with TRBJ2-3; tentatively, D is TRBD2 (5 bases). The V gene's germline CDR1 is KGHDR and CDR2 SFDVKD. Trimming took 0 bases from V and 3 from J, leaving 9 bases between them. CDR3 length: 15 amino acids.

The chain joins TRBV7-9 to TRBJ2-7, with TRBD1 matching 7 bases. Germline CDR1 reads SEHNR; CDR2 reads FQNEAQ (reference sequence). The junction had 2 bases not matched to a gene; V was cut back by 2 bases and J by 1 base. The CDR3 runs to 14 residues. The chain's CDR3 is CASSLQGESYEQYF. The DNA of the CDR3 is TGTGCCAGCAGCTTACAGGGGGAATCCTACGAGCAGTACTTC.

The chain couples TRBV19 to TRBJ2-7; 7 nucleotides align to TRBD1. Germline loops: CDR1 LNHDA, CDR2 SQIVND (reference sequence). This CDR3 comprises 14 residues. The J segment lost 0 bases and the V segment lost 5 bases, leaving 4 bases of the junction unmatched. The CDR3 nucleotides read TGTGCCAGTAGTGCCCGGGACAGCTCCTACGAGCAGTACTTC. It is translated as CASSARDSSYEQYF.

The chain has TRBV15 and TRBJ2-2, with D possibly matching TRBD2 (5 bases). Germline assignment: CDR1 LNHNV and CDR2 YYDKDF (reference sequence). The CDR3 length is 13 residues. Trimming took 6 bases from V and 3 from J, leaving 8 bases between them. The CDR3, as DNA: TGTGCCACCAGGAGGGATCACACCGGGGAGCTGTTTTTT. Translating it yields CATRRDHTGELFF.

The chain joins TRBV2 to TRBJ1-4; D is possibly TRBD1 (6 bases). V lost 7 bases, J lost 14 bases, and 20 bases lay in between. CDR3 length equals 13 residues. Looked up from germline, CDR1 is SNHLY and CDR2 is FYNNEI. The CDR3 bases are TGTGCCAGCACCCCCGACAGGTATAGCAGCCTGTTTTTT. This translates into CASTPDRYSSLFF. The full variable domain, rest sourced from reference TRBV2 and TRBJ1-4, is EPEVTQTPSHQVTQMGQEVILRCVPISNHLYFYWYRQILGQKVEFLVSFYNNEISEKSEIFDDQFSVERPDGSNFTLKIRSTKLEDSAMYFCASTPDRYSSLFFGSGTQLSVL.

The chain couples TRBV10-3 to TRBJ2-6; the D is unclear. This CDR3 region has 13 residues. The V and J ends lost 7 bases and 0 bases respectively, with 4 bases between them. The V gene's germline CDR1 is ENHRY and CDR2 SYGVKD. CDR3 loop: CAITSSGANVLTF. CDR3 DNA sequence: TGTGCCATCACCAGCTCTGGGGCCAACGTCCTGACTTTC.

The genes are TRBV3-1 (or the pseudogene TRBV3-2) and TRBJ1-2, with a tentative D call TRBD1 (5 bases). V gave up 2 bases and J gave up 8 bases, with 12 bases separating them. This CDR3 contains 13 residues. Germline loops: CDR1 LGHDT, CDR2 YNNKEL (reference sequence). CDR3 sequence (DNA): TGTGCCAGCAGCCAACCCTATTCAGGGGGCTACACCTTC. Protein product: CASSQPYSGGYTF.

This clone has only one observation. This chain links TRBV9 with TRBJ1-1; no clear D. The CDR3 has 15 amino acids. Trimming took off 0 bases at V and 5 bases at J, with 14 bases between the two ends. The germline V gene has CDR1 SGDLS and CDR2 YYNGEE. CDR3 bases: TGTGCCAGCAGCGTAGAAGGCACCGGGTGGACTGAAGCTTTCTTT. This sequence encodes CASSVEGTGWTEAFF. Using reference TRBV9 and TRBJ1-1 for the parts outside the CDR3, the full variable domain is DSGVTQTPKHLITATGQRVTLRCSPRSGDLSVYWYQQSLDQGLQFLIQYYNGEERAKGNILERFSAQQFPDLHSELNLSSLELGDSALYFCASSVEGTGWTEAFFGQGTRLTVV.

As to this clone: Other DNA variants within this sample encode the same CDR3. This rearrangement joins TRBV15 to TRBJ1-2; no clear D gene. Deletions cut 0 bases from V and 4 bases from J, with 6 bases between. The CDR3 consists of 13 residues. CDR1 and CDR2 from the germline V gene are LNHNV and YYDKDF (reference sequence). This CDR3 is CATSRDRGYGYTF. CDR3 nucleotides: TGTGCCACCAGCAGAGATCGCGGCTATGGCTACACCTTC. The full variable domain, completed using reference TRBV15 and TRBJ1-2, is DAMVIQNPRYQVTQFGKPVTLSCSQTLNHNVMYWYQQKSSQAPKLLFHYYDKDFNNEADTPDNFQSRRPNTSFCFLDIRSPGLGDTAMYLCATSRDRGYGYTFGSGTRLTVV.

The rearrangement joins TRBV3-1 (or the pseudogene TRBV3-2) to TRBJ1-3; the D gene is possibly TRBD1 (5 bases). The germline V gene has CDR1 LGHDT and CDR2 YNNKEL (reference sequence). The CDR3 is 15 residues long. V lost 3 bases, J lost 5 bases, and 14 bases lay in between. CDR3 in amino acids: CASSHPGGTRNTIYF. CDR3 DNA sequence: TGTGCCAGCAGCCATCCGGGGGGAACAAGAAACACCATATATTTT.

The genes are TRBV5-1 and TRBJ2-5; 8 nucleotides align to TRBD1. J lost 4 bases, V lost 2 bases, and 4 bases had no gene match. The CDR3 length is 14 residues. CDR1 is SGHRS and CDR2 is YFSETQ in the germline V gene. CDR3 DNA: TGCGCCAGCAGCTTTTTCGGACAGGGAGAGACCCAGTACTTC. Encoded protein: CASSFFGQGETQYF.

The chain is built from TRBV6-2 or TRBV6-3 and TRBJ2-1; 7 positions agree with TRBD2. Germline trimming cut 5 bases from V and 5 bases from J; bases unmatched to any gene: 9. This CDR3 is built from 15 residues. The V gene's germline CDR1 is MNHEY and CDR2 SVGEGT. The CDR3 is CASSRGGLGDNEQFF. CDR3 in DNA: TGTGCCAGCAGTCGTGGTGGACTAGGCGACAATGAGCAGTTCTTC.

V gene TRBV5-1 combines with J gene TRBJ1-2; 9 positions agree with TRBD1. This CDR3 has 17 residues. Germline CDR1 is SGHRS and CDR2 is YFSETQ. J lost 2 bases, V lost 5 bases, and 13 bases had no gene match. DNA for the CDR3: TGCGCCAGCAGTCTTGGGACCCCGGGACAGGGAAACTATGGCTACACCTTC. Translation gives CASSLGTPGQGNYGYTF.

V usage is TRBV7-2 and J usage is TRBJ2-3; 12 nucleotides align to TRBD2. Germline values: CDR1 SGHTA, CDR2 FQGNSA. Germline trimming cut 2 bases from V and 1 base from J; bases unmatched to any gene: 10. The CDR3 has 19 amino acids. The CDR3 DNA reads TGTGCCAGCAGCTTAAAAGCTCTAGCGGGGGGGTCTCGCACAGATACGCAGTATTTT. The encoded protein is CASSLKALAGGSRTDTQYF.